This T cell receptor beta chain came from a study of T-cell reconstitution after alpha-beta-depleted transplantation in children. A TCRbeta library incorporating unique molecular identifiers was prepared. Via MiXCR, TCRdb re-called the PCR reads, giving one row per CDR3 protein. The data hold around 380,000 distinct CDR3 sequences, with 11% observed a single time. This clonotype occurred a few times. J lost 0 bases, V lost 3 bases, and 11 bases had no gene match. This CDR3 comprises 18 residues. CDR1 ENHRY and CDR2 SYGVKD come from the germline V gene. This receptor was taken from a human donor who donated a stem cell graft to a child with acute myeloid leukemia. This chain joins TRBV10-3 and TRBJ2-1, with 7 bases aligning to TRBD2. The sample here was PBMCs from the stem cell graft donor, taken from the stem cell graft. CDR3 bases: TGTGCCATCAGTGAACTTGAGACTAGCACAACCTCCTACAATGAGCAGTTCTTC. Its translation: CAISELETSTTSYNEQFF.